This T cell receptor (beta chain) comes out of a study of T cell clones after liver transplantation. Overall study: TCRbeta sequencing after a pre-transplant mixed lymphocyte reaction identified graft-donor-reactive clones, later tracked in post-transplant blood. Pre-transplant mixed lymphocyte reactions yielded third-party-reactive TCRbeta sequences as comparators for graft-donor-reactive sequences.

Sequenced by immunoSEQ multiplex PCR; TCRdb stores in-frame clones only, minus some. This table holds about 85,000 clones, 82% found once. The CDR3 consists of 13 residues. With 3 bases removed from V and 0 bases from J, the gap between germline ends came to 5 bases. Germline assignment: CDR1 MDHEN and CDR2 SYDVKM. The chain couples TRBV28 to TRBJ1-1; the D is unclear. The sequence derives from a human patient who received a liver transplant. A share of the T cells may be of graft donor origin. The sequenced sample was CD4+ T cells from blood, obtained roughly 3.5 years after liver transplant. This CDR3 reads CASSFQVNTEAFF. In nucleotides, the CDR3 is TGTGCCAGCAGTTTCCAGGTGAACACTGAAGCTTTCTTT.